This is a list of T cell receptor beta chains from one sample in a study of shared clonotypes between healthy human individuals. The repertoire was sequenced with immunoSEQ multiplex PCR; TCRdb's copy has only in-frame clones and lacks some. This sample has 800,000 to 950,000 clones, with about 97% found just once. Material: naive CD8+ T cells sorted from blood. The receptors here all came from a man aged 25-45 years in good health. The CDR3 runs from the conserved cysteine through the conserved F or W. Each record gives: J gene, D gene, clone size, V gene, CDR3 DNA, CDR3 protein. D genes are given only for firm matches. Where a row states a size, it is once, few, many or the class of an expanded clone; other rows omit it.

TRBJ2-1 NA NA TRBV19 TGTGCCAGTAGGAGCTCCTACAATGAGCAGTTCTTC CASRSSYNEQFF
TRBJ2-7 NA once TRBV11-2 TGTGCCAGCAGCTTAGGCCGCCAGCCTAGCTTGCGGTACGAGCAGTACTTC CASSLGRQPSLRYEQYF
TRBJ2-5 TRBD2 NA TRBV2 TGTGCCAGCAGTGAAGGCTTAGCGGGAGTTGGTGAGACCCAGTACTTC CASSEGLAGVGETQYF
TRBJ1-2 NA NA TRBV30 TGTGCCTGGAGTCACTCGATCGGGGACTATGGCTACACCTTC CAWSHSIGDYGYTF
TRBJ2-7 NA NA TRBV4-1 TGCGCCAGCAGCCAAGAGGGCTATCCGACCTACGAGCAGTACTTC CASSQEGYPTYEQYF
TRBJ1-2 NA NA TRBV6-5 TGTGCCAGCAGTACTTTTGGGACGGATAACTATGGCTACACCTTC CASSTFGTDNYGYTF
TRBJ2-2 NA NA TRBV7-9 TGTGCCAGCAGCTCGGACGGGGAGCTGTTTTTT CASSSDGELFF
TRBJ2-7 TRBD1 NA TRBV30 TGTGCCTGGAGTTCAATGGACAGGGGCGAGCAGTACTTC CAWSSMDRGEQYF
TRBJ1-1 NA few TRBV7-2 TGTGCCAGCAGCTTAGATAGAACCGCTGAAGCTTTCTTT CASSLDRTAEAFF
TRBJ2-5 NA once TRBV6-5 TGTGCCAGCAGTTCGCAGAACCAAGAGACCCAGTACTTC CASSSQNQETQYF
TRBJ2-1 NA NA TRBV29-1 TGCAGCGTTGAATATATAGGGGGGAATGAGCAGTTCTTC CSVEYIGGNEQFF
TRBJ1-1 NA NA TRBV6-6 TGTGCCAGCAGTTACGGGTCCTGGAACACTGAAGCTTTCTTT CASSYGSWNTEAFF
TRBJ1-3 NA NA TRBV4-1 TGCGCCAGCAGCCAAGCGGAAGCCGCTGGAAACACCATATATTTT CASSQAEAAGNTIYF
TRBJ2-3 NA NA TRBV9 TGTGCCAGCAGCGTAGGTTGGGACTTTCCAGATACGCAGTATTTT CASSVGWDFPDTQYF
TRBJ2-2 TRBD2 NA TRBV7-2 TGTGCCAGCAGCTTCGACCCTAGCGGGGCTAACACCGGGGAGCTGTTTTTT CASSFDPSGANTGELFF
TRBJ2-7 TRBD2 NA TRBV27 TGTGCCAGCAGTTTAGCGGGAGGTGGGCAGTACTTC CASSLAGGGQYF
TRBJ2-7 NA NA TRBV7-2 TGTGCCAGCAGCTTAGAGAGACAGTGGACTTACGAGCAGTACTTC CASSLERQWTYEQYF